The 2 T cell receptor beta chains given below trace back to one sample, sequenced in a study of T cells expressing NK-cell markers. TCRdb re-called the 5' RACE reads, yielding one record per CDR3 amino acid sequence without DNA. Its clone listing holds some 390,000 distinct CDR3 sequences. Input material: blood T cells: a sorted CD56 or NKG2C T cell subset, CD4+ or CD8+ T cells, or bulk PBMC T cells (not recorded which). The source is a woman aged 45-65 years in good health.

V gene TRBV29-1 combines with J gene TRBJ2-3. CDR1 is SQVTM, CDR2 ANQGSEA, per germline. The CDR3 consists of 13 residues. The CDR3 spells CSVEKGSIDTQYF.

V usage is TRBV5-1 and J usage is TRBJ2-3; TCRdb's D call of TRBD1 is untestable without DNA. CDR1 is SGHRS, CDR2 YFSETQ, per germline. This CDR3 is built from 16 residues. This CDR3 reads CASSENRGPSTDTQYF.